These T cell receptor beta chains were read from a single sample in a study of tumor-infiltrating lymphocytes in primary liver carcinoma. A single record per CDR3 protein comes from TCRdb applying MiXCR to the multiplex PCR reads. The table lists about 320,000 distinct CDR3 sequences, 65% of them singletons, with about 9.4% in the top ten. Source material: peripheral blood. The receptors derive from a man in his forties with primary liver carcinoma and hepatitis B virus infection. The CDR3 runs from the conserved cysteine through the conserved F or W. The D gene is left open where the match is weak. Only some rows state a clone size, as once, few, many or a class for expanded clones.

clone size,J gene,V gene,D gene,CDR3 protein,CDR3 DNA
-,TRBJ2-1,TRBV11-2,-,CVSWFSADHNEQFF,TGTGTCAGCTGGTTCTCGGCAGACCACAATGAGCAGTTCTTC
few,TRBJ2-2,TRBV14,-,CASSQFLSTGELFF,TGTGCCAGCAGCCAGTTCCTGAGCACCGGGGAGCTGTTTTTT
many,TRBJ1-2,TRBV12-3/TRBV12-4,-,CASSQGIYGYTF,TGTGCCAGCAGTCAGGGGATCTATGGCTACACCTTC
-,TRBJ1-5,TRBV30,-,CAWGVERFQPQHF,TGTGCCTGGGGTGTGGAAAGGTTTCAGCCCCAGCATTTT
-,TRBJ2-5,TRBV5-4,-,CASNMFLETQYF,TGTGCCAGCAACATGTTTCTAGAGACCCAGTACTTC
-,TRBJ2-2,TRBV12-3/TRBV12-4,-,CASTRQTGELFF,TGTGCCAGCACCCGACAGACCGGGGAGCTGTTTTTT
-,TRBJ2-5,TRBV23-1,-,CASTPESGETQYF,TGCGCCAGCACCCCAGAGTCGGGAGAGACCCAGTACTTC
-,TRBJ2-1,TRBV29-1,TRBD1,CSIPGQGTWKTEQFF,TGCAGTATCCCAGGACAGGGGACTTGGAAGACTGAGCAGTTCTTC
few,TRBJ1-1,TRBV11-2,TRBD1,CASSLEAGGGNTESFF,TGTGCCAGCAGCTTAGAGGCAGGGGGTGGGAACACTGAATCTTTCTTT
-,TRBJ1-1,TRBV5-1,-,CASSSDGQSILEAFF,TGCGCCAGCAGCTCGGACGGACAGTCCATCCTTGAAGCTTTCTTT
-,TRBJ2-1,TRBV11-1,-,CADSDSSTSYNKQFF,TGTGCCGACAGCGACTCTAGCACATCGTACAATAAGCAGTTCTTC
few,TRBJ1-5,TRBV30,-,CAWSAPGGGNQPQHF,TGTGCCTGGAGTGCTCCCGGGGGGGGAAATCAGCCCCAGCATTTT
-,TRBJ2-3,TRBV30,-,CAWTEGYTQYF,TGTGCCTGGACGGAGGGGTATACGCAGTATTTT
-,TRBJ2-7,TRBV13,-,CASSLPADWNEEQYF,TGTGCCAGCAGCTTGCCTGCGGATTGGAACGAAGAGCAGTACTTC
-,TRBJ2-2,TRBV28,-,CASSSGTYTGELFF,TGTGCCAGCAGTTCCGGGACTTACACCGGGGAGCTGTTTTTT
-,TRBJ2-1,TRBV24-1,TRBD1,CATSDQDRDRGNEQFF,TGTGCCACCAGTGATCAAGACCGGGACAGGGGGAATGAGCAGTTCTTC
many,TRBJ2-1,TRBV6-2/TRBV6-3,TRBD1,CASSLWTGRKDEQFF,TGTGCCAGCAGTCTGTGGACAGGGAGGAAGGATGAGCAGTTCTTC
-,TRBJ2-2,TRBV28,-,CASSFLVTGELFF,TGTGCCAGCAGTTTTTTAGTAACCGGGGAGCTGTTTTTT
-,TRBJ2-3,TRBV5-4,-,CASSPNRARKGSTDKQYF,TGTGCCAGCAGCCCCAATCGCGCACGGAAAGGGAGCACAGATAAGCAGTATTTT
-,TRBJ1-5,TRBV30,TRBD1,CAWSRDRGSNQPQHF,TGTGCCTGGAGTCGGGACAGGGGAAGCAATCAGCCCCAGCATTTT
many,TRBJ2-3,TRBV5-6,-,CASSWATDTQYF,TGTGCCAGCAGCTGGGCCACAGATACGCAGTATTTT
-,TRBJ2-7,TRBV10-3,TRBD1,CAISARDSPYEQYF,TGTGCCATCAGTGCCCGGGACAGCCCCTACGAGCAGTACTTC
-,TRBJ2-1,TRBV28,TRBD2,CASLGGRKRSEQFF,TGTGCCAGCCTGGGCGGGAGGAAGCGGAGTGAGCAGTTCTTC
few,TRBJ1-4,TRBV11-2,-,CASSSSGPGEKPFF,TGTGCCAGTAGCTCGTCGGGACCGGGCGAAAAACCGTTTTTT
-,TRBJ1-5,TRBV21-1,-,CASSPESPYSNQPQHF,TGTGCCAGCAGCCCGGAGAGCCCTTATAGCAATCAGCCCCAGCATTTT